This record looks at one T cell receptor beta chain sequence and its context. Its antigen is currently unknown. Presence of unique molecular identifiers characterized the TCR beta cDNA libraries. TCRdb independently ran MiXCR on the PCR reads; one entry per CDR3 protein. This table holds 750,000 to 950,000 distinct CDR3 sequences, more than 45% found once. The data belong to a study of post-analysis software for immune sequencing data. Findings and limits, study-wide: Comparison of patients with controls showed five TRBV segments more frequent in patients, TRBV5-6, TRBV5-1 and TRBV20-1 among them. In multiple sclerosis, normalized Chao1 diversity was significantly below that of controls.

The junction had 12 bases not matched to a gene; V was cut back by 3 bases and J by 7 bases. The CDR3 is 16 amino acids. Source material: blood. This receptor was identified in a girl between 5 and 17 years old with multiple sclerosis. This chain connects TRBV12-3 or TRBV12-4 to TRBJ2-1, with 7 bases that match TRBD2. The CDR3 DNA reads TGTGCCAGCAGTTTCTGGGGCGGGAGCGGCGGAAATGAGCAGTTCTTC. It specifies CASSFWGGSGGNEQFF.